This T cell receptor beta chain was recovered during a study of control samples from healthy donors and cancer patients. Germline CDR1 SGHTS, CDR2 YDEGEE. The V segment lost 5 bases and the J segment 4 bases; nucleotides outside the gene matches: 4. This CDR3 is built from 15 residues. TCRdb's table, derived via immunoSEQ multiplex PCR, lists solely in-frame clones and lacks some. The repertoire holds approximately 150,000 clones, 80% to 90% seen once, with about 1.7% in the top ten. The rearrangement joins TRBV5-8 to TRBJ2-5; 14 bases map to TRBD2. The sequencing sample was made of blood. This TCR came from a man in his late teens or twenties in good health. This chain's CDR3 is CASRPGTSGGETQYF. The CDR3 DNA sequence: TGTGCCAGCAGACCCGGGACTAGCGGGGGAGAGACCCAGTACTTC. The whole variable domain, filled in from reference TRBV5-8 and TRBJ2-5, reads EAGVTQSPTHLIKTRGQQATLRCSPISGHTSVYWYQQALGLGLQFLLWYDEGEERNRGNFPPRFSGRQFPNYSSELNVNALELEDSALYLCASRPGTSGGETQYFGPGTRLLVL.